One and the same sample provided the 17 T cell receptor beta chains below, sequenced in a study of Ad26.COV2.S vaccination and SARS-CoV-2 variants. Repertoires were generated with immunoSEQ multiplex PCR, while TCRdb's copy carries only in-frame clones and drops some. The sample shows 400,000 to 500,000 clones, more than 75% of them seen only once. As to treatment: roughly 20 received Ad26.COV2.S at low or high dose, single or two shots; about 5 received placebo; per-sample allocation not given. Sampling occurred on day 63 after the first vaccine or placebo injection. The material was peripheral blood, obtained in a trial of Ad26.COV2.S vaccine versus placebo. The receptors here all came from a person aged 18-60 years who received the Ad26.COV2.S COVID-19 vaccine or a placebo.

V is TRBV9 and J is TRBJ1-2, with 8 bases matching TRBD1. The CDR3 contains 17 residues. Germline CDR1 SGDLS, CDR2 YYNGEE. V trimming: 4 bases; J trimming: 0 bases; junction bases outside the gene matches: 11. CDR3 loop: CASSHQTGDGANYGYTF. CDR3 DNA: TGTGCCAGCAGCCACCAGACAGGGGATGGAGCTAACTATGGCTACACCTTC.

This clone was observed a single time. The CDR3 spells CASSTRQGALYGYTF. CDR3 DNA sequence: TGCGCCAGCAGCACCCGACAGGGGGCCTTGTATGGCTACACCTTC. J is TRBJ1-2 and V is TRBV5-1; 10 bases fit TRBD1. The CDR3 has 15 residues. Per germline, CDR1 SGHRS and CDR2 YFSETQ. Trimming took 4 bases from V and 5 from J; bases not matched to a gene: 8. The complete variable domain, with remaining parts taken from reference TRBV5-1 and TRBJ1-2, reads KAGVTQTPRYLIKTRGQQVTLSCSPISGHRSVSWYQQTPGQGLQFLFEYFSETQRNKGNFPGRFSGRQFSNSRSEMNVSTLELGDSALYLCASSTRQGALYGYTFGSGTRLTVV.

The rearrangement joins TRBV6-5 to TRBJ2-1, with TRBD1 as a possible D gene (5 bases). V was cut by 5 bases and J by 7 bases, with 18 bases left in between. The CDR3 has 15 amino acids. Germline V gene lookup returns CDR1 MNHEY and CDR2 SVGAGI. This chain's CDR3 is CASSPGRGLVNEQFF. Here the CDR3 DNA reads TGTGCCAGCAGTCCGGGTAGGGGCCTTGTGAATGAGCAGTTCTTC.

As DNA, the CDR3 is TGTGCCAGCAGCCAAGGTTCACACCGCAAAAGCACAGATACGCAGTATTTT. Its translation is CASSQGSHRKSTDTQYF. The V call is TRBV14, the J call TRBJ2-3; D is undetermined. The CDR3 length is 17 residues. Trimming stripped 1 base from V and 0 bases from J, with 14 bases between. Germline CDR1 is SGHDN and CDR2 is FVKESK. The variable domain in full, with the rest retrieved from reference TRBV14 and TRBJ2-3, is EAGVTQFPSHSVIEKGQTVTLRCDPISGHDNLYWYRRVMGKEIKFLLHFVKESKQDESGMPNNRFLAERTGGTYSTLKVQPAELEDSGVYFCASSQGSHRKSTDTQYFGPGTRLTVL.

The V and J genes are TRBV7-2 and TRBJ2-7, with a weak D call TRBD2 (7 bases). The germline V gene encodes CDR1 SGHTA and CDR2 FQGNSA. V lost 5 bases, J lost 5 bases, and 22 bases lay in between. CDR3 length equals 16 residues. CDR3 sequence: CASSPYVGGPSDEQYF. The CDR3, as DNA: TGTGCCAGCAGCCCCTACGTGGGGGGGCCTTCGGACGAGCAGTACTTC. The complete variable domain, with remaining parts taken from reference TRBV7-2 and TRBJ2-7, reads GAGVSQSPSNKVTEKGKDVELRCDPISGHTALYWYRQSLGQGLEFLIYFQGNSAPDKSGLPSDRFSAERTGGSVSTLTIQRTQQEDSAVYLCASSPYVGGPSDEQYFGPGTRLTVT.

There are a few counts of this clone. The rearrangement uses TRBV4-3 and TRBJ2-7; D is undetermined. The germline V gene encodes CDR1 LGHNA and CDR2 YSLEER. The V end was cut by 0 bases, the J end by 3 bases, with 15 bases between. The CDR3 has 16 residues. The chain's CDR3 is CASSQERAPAYYEQYF. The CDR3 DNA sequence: TGCGCCAGCAGCCAAGAAAGAGCGCCGGCTTACTACGAGCAGTACTTC.

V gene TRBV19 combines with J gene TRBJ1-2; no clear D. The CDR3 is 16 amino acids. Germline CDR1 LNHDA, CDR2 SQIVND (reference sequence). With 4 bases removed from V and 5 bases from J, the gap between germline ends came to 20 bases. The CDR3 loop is CASSTFTMASNYGYTF. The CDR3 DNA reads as TGTGCCAGTAGTACCTTTACAATGGCCTCGAATTATGGCTACACCTTC.

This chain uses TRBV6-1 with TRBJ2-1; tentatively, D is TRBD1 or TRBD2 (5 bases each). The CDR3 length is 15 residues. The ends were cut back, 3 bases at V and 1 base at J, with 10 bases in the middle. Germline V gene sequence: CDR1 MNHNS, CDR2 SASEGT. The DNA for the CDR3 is TGTGCCAGCAGTGAGGGACCCTCGTCCTACAATGAGCAGTTCTTC. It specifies CASSEGPSSYNEQFF.

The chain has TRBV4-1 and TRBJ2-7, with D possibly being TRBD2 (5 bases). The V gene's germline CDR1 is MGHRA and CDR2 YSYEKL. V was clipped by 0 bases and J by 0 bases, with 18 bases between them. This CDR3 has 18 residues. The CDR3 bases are TGCGCCAGCAGCCAAGATACCAATTTCCGGGAAAGCTCCTACGAGCAGTACTTC. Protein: CASSQDTNFRESSYEQYF.

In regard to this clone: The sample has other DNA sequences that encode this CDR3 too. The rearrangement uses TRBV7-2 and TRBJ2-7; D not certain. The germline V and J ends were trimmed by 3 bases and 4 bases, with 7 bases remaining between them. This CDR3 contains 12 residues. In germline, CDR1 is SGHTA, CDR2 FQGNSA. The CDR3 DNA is TGTGCCAGCAGCTTCACAGCGTACGAGCAGTACTTC. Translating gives CASSFTAYEQYF.

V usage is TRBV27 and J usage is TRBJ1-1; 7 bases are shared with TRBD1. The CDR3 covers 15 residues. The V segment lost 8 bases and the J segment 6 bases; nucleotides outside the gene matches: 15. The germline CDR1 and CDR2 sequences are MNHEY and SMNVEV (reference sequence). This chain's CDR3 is CASAEGRGTFPEAFF. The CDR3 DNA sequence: TGTGCCAGCGCGGAGGGCAGGGGGACCTTTCCTGAAGCTTTCTTT.

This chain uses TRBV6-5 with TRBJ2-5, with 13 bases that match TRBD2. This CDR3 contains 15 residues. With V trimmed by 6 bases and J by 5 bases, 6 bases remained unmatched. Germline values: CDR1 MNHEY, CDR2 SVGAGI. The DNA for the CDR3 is TGTGCCAGCAGGCCACCGGGACTAGCGGGGGAGACCCAGTACTTC. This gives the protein CASRPPGLAGETQYF.

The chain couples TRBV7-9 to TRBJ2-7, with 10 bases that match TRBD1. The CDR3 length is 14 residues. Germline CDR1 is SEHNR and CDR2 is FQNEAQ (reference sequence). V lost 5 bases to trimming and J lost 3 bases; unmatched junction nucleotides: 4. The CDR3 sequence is CASSPRTGGYEQYF. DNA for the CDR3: TGTGCCAGCAGCCCCAGGACAGGGGGCTACGAGCAGTACTTC.

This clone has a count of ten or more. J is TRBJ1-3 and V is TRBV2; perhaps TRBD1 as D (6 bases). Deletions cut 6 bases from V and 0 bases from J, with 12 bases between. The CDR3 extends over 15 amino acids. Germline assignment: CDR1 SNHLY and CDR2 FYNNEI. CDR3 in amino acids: CASSLQGVSGNTIYF. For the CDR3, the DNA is TGTGCCAGCAGCCTACAGGGAGTCTCTGGAAACACCATATATTTT.

For the CDR3, the DNA is TGTGCCAGCAGCTTGGTAACTAGCACAGATACGCAGTATTTT. Its translation is CASSLVTSTDTQYF. The rearrangement links TRBV5-6 to TRBJ2-3; no firm D call. Germline V gene sequence: CDR1 SGHDT, CDR2 YYEEEE. The CDR3 is 14 residues long. Trimming stripped 0 bases from V and 0 bases from J, with 5 bases between.

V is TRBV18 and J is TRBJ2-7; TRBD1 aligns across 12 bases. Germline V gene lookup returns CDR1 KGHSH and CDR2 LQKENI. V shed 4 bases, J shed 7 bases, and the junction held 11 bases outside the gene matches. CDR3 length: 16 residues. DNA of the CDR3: TGTGCCAGCTCACTGACCGGGACAGGGGGCGCGGGGGAGCAGTACTTC. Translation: CASSLTGTGGAGEQYF.

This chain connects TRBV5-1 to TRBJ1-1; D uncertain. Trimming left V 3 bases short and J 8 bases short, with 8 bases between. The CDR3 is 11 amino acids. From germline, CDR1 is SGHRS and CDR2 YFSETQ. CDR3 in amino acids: CASSSGVEAFF. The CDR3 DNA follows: TGCGCCAGCAGCTCTGGGGTGGAAGCTTTCTTT.